Included here is one TCR beta chain sequence, with context. The data stem from a study of blood T cell repertoires in COVID-19. Background on the study: T cells, B-cell-depleted T cells, or PBMCs provided the cDNA or gDNA that served as material.

Germline V lookup: CDR1 SGHKS, CDR2 YYEKEE (reference sequence). The CDR3 covers 15 residues. Trimming at V came to 0 bases and at J to 3 bases, leaving 2 bases not matched to a gene. Per the original methods: Amplification with reference gene primers provided the estimates of nucleated cell counts. The repertoire was sequenced with immunoSEQ multiplex PCR; TCRdb's copy has only in-frame clones and lacks some. That table supplies the V and J calls and clone size; D and trimming were determined from the DNA. The sample lists some 220,000 clones; nearly 90% were seen once. V usage is TRBV5-5 and J usage is TRBJ1-1; 10 bases are a match to TRBD1. This sequence originates from a woman aged 18-29 years who had recovered from COVID-19. The material sequenced was peripheral blood. The DNA of the CDR3 is TGTGCCAGCAGCTTGGGACAGGGGGCCGACACTGAAGCTTTCTTT. It yields the protein CASSLGQGADTEAFF.